This T cell receptor beta chain was recorded in a study of T cell changes during pregnancy in multiple sclerosis. Repertoires were generated with immunoSEQ multiplex PCR, while TCRdb's copy carries only in-frame clones and drops some. The repertoire includes 91,000 or so clones, roughly 92% of them detected once, and less than 1% sits in the top ten. This CDR3 has 16 residues. V was pared by 1 base and J by 6 bases, with 6 bases of the junction left unmatched. Germline loops: CDR1 SGHAT, CDR2 FQNNGV. This sequence originates from a female donor with multiple sclerosis, enrolled in a pregnancy study. This sample comprised peripheral blood, obtained after pregnancy. The chain carries TRBV11-2 and TRBJ2-5, with TRBD2 identical over 12 bases. The DNA for the CDR3 is TGTGCCAGCAGCTTAGCGACTAGCGGGAGTAGGAAGACCCAGTACTTC. Residues: CASSLATSGSRKTQYF. The variable domain in full, completed from reference TRBV11-2 and TRBJ2-5, reads EAGVAQSPRYKIIEKRQSVAFWCNPISGHATLYWYQQILGQGPKLLIQFQNNGVVDDSQLPKDRFSAERLKGVDSTLKIQPAKLEDSAVYLCASSLATSGSRKTQYFGPGTRLLVL.